Detailed here is one T cell receptor beta chain. A single record per CDR3 protein comes from TCRdb applying MiXCR to the RT-PCR reads. The sample includes about a million distinct CDR3 sequences, roughly 17% of them seen just once. The sample comes from a study of patients and donors after allogeneic stem cell transplantation. In germline, CDR1 is GTSNPN, CDR2 SVGIG (reference sequence). Trimming stripped 3 bases from V and 2 bases from J, with 17 bases between. This CDR3 has 16 residues. This clonotype originated in a human donor who was either an allogeneic HSCT recipient or a stem cell or donor lymphocyte infusion donor (not recorded which). It is not recorded whose cells these are; they may come from a transplant donor. Specimen: blood, either unsorted or a sorted T cell fraction (not recorded which). The chain has TRBV30 and TRBJ1-5; TRBD1 is a possible D gene (6 bases). The CDR3 DNA sequence: TGTGCCTGGAGACCCGGGGGCTTTGGTGGCAATCAGCCCCAGCATTTT. Translation gives CAWRPGGFGGNQPQHF.